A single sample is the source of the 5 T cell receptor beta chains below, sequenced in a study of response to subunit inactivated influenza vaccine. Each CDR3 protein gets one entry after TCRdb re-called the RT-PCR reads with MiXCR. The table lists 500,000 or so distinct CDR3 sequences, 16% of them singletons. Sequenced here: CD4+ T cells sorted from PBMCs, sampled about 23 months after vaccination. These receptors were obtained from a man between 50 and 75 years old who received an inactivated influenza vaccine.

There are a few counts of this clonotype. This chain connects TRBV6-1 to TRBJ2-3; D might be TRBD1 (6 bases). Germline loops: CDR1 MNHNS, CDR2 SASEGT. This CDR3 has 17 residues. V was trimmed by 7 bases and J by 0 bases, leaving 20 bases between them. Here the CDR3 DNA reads TGTGCCAGCAATACAGGGTTGCTCTATGTGAGCACAGATACGCAGTATTTT. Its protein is CASNTGLLYVSTDTQYF.

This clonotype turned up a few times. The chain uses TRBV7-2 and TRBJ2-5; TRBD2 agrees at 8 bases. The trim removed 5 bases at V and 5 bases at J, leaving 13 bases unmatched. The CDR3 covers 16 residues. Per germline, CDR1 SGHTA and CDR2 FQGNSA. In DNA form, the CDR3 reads TGTGCCAGCAGCCCAGGACTAGCAACCGAACTGGAGACCCAGTACTTC. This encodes CASSPGLATELETQYF.

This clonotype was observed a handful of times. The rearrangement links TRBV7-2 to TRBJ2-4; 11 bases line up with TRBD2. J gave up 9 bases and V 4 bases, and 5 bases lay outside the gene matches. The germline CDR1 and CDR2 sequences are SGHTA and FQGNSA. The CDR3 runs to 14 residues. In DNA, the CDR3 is TGTGCCAGCAGCTCGGGACTAGCGGCCGGCATTCAGTACTTC. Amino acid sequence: CASSSGLAAGIQYF.

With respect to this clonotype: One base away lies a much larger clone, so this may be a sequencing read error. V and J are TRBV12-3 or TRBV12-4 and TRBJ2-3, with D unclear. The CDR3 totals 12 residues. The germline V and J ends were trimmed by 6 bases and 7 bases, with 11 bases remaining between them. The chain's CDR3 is CASSTLANTQYF. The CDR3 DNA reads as TGTGCCAGCAGCACCCTTGCGAATACGCAGTATTTT.

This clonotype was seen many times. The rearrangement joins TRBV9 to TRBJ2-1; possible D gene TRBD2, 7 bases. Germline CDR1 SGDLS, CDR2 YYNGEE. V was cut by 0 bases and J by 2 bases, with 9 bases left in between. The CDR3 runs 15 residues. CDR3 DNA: TGTGCCAGCAGCGTAGTGGGGGGGCCCTACAATGAGCAGTTCTTC. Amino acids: CASSVVGGPYNEQFF.